Listed here is a single T cell receptor (beta chain). Its antigen is unidentified. This entry comes from a study of shared clonotypes between healthy human individuals. Study-level findings and limits: All-four-donor shared clonotypes had higher generation probabilities than non-shared clonotypes did. Rarefaction revealed incomplete sorted-subset sequencing despite large depth.

TCRdb keeps only in-frame clones here, not all; method: immunoSEQ multiplex PCR. The sample lists about 710,000 clones; approximately 72% were seen once. The sample comprised memory CD4+ T cells sorted from blood. Documented subset: CD45RA-negative fraction. This TCR was recovered from a woman younger than 45 in good health.

CDR3 sequence reads: CASSEQSMKTQYF. In DNA form, the CDR3 reads TGTGCCAGTAGTGAACAGTCAATGAAGACCCAGTACTTC. The chain links TRBV19 to TRBJ2-5; no reliable D call. Between the trimmed V and J ends, which lost 5 bases and 6 bases, there was a span of 13 bases. The CDR3 spans 13 residues. Germline V gene data show CDR1 as LNHDA and CDR2 as SQIVND (reference sequence).